The rows below give T cell receptor beta chains drawn from one sample of a study of beta chain features in type 1 diabetes. Profiled with immunoSEQ multiplex PCR; TCRdb holds only in-frame clones, not every one. The sample includes about 220,000 clones, about 11% of them seen just once. The sequenced sample was central memory CD4+ T cells from blood. Receptors originate from a man younger than 30 in good health. The conserved cysteine and the conserved F or W are not part of the CDR3 here. The order of the fields is J gene, V gene, CDR3 protein.

j_call: TRBJ2-6
v_call: TRBV30
cdr3_aa: AWSHTGANVLT

j_call: TRBJ1-2
v_call: TRBV6-6
cdr3_aa: ASSYSGLGGYT

j_call: TRBJ2-2
v_call: TRBV5-1
cdr3_aa: ASSPTPDRANTGELF

j_call: TRBJ2-7
v_call: TRBV6-5
cdr3_aa: ASSYVIPAGEQY

j_call: TRBJ2-1
v_call: TRBV7-9
cdr3_aa: ASSLSLAGTYNEQF

j_call: TRBJ2-7
v_call: TRBV30
cdr3_aa: ASTSVRYEQY

j_call: TRBJ2-3
v_call: TRBV5-6
cdr3_aa: ASSLGTSTDTQY

j_call: TRBJ2-1
v_call: TRBV5-1
cdr3_aa: ASSSYPGGGEQF

j_call: TRBJ2-5
v_call: TRBV9
cdr3_aa: ASSVAQGREHETQY

j_call: TRBJ2-3
v_call: TRBV30
cdr3_aa: AWSEGGDTQY

j_call: TRBJ2-1
v_call: TRBV5-6
cdr3_aa: ASRVRRGGEQF

j_call: TRBJ2-7
v_call: TRBV7-2
cdr3_aa: ASNLQQGWPYEQY

j_call: TRBJ2-1
v_call: TRBV7-2
cdr3_aa: ASSHLSLSEQF

j_call: TRBJ2-1
v_call: TRBV18
cdr3_aa: ASSPDTGGTNEQF

j_call: TRBJ2-1
v_call: TRBV7-2
cdr3_aa: ASTTEGSYNEQF

j_call: TRBJ1-5
v_call: TRBV11-2
cdr3_aa: ASSLEGRTHHQPQH

j_call: TRBJ2-7
v_call: TRBV10-3
cdr3_aa: AISEDRVTYEQY

j_call: TRBJ2-7
v_call: TRBV10-3
cdr3_aa: AISGTVEGEQY

j_call: TRBJ2-3
v_call: TRBV6-5
cdr3_aa: ASSLRTGADTQY

j_call: TRBJ1-1
v_call: TRBV30
cdr3_aa: AWRPVNTEAF

j_call: TRBJ1-2
v_call: TRBV5-1
cdr3_aa: ASSLATGADGYT

j_call: TRBJ1-5
v_call: TRBV5-4
cdr3_aa: ASSSKDSNQPQH

j_call: TRBJ2-5
v_call: TRBV18
cdr3_aa: ASSPTSAQETQY

j_call: TRBJ2-7
v_call: TRBV13
cdr3_aa: ASSLLRYEQY

j_call: TRBJ2-5
v_call: TRBV2
cdr3_aa: ASMRALAEETQY

j_call: TRBJ1-5
v_call: TRBV7-2
cdr3_aa: ASSPNRGVNSQPQH

j_call: TRBJ2-1
v_call: TRBV5-1
cdr3_aa: ASSKEDEQF

j_call: TRBJ2-3
v_call: TRBV6-1
cdr3_aa: ASREPRTSGSDTQY

j_call: TRBJ1-1
v_call: TRBV2
cdr3_aa: ASSVDGTNTEAF

j_call: TRBJ2-3
v_call: TRBV4-1
cdr3_aa: ASSQDPGRSTDTQY

j_call: TRBJ2-7
v_call: TRBV7-9
cdr3_aa: ASSLDHVSYEQY

j_call: TRBJ2-1
v_call: TRBV4-1
cdr3_aa: ASSQEAGGSYNEQF

j_call: TRBJ2-7
v_call: TRBV7-8
cdr3_aa: ASSLAGGVEQY

j_call: TRBJ1-1
v_call: TRBV29-1
cdr3_aa: SVEWGGTEAF

j_call: TRBJ1-5
v_call: TRBV2
cdr3_aa: ASSGQSNQPQH

j_call: TRBJ2-5
v_call: TRBV10-3
cdr3_aa: AISDGVAGVTQY

j_call: TRBJ1-2
v_call: TRBV6-5
cdr3_aa: ASSPGRTGRGYT